The present T cell receptor (beta chain) was sequenced within a study of blood T cell repertoires in COVID-19. Profiled with immunoSEQ multiplex PCR; TCRdb holds only in-frame clones, not every one. The sample yields roughly 150,000 clones, approximately 81% seen once. Germline assignment: CDR1 LNHDA and CDR2 SQIVND (reference sequence). V lost 0 bases to trimming and J lost 7 bases, with 16 bases between them. The CDR3 totals 16 residues. The chain employs TRBV19 and TRBJ1-5; possible D gene TRBD1, 6 bases. The sequence derives from a man in his 60s who had recovered from COVID-19. The sequenced sample was PBMCs or T cells enriched from blood (not recorded which). This chain's CDR3 is CASSIDGRGARQPQHF. The CDR3 bases are TGTGCCAGTAGTATAGATGGTCGGGGGGCGCGGCAGCCCCAGCATTTT.